The rows below give T cell receptor beta chains drawn from one sample of a study of blood T cell repertoires in COVID-19. The protocol was immunoSEQ multiplex PCR, while the TCRdb copy is restricted to in-frame clones and leaves out a portion. The table shows around 100,000 clones, with roughly 87% occurring only once. Sequenced input: peripheral blood. The receptors here all came from a human donor in a cohort sampled during active COVID-19. Each CDR3 is given with its conserved first and last residue. D genes are given only for firm matches. Clone sizes are given selectively: once, few, many, or a class where the clone is expanded.

V,J,D,size,CDR3,DNA
TRBV4-1,TRBJ2-7,TRBD1,-,CASSPTGFRGEQYF,TGCGCCAGCAGCCCGACAGGGTTTCGAGGCGAGCAGTACTTC
TRBV2,TRBJ2-6,-,-,CASSYRFAGANVLTF,TGTGCCAGTAGTTACAGGTTTGCTGGGGCCAACGTCCTGACTTTC
TRBV20-1,TRBJ2-3,-,-,CSASGDYTQYF,TGCAGTGCTAGTGGGGACTATACGCAGTATTTT
TRBV27,TRBJ2-3,TRBD1,-,CASSSGGMQPQYF,TGTGCCAGCAGTTCAGGGGGTATGCAGCCCCAGTATTTT
TRBV27,TRBJ2-7,-,-,CASSFRGLRTYEQYF,TGTGCCAGCAGTTTCAGGGGTCTTCGGACCTACGAGCAGTACTTC
TRBV5-4,TRBJ1-5,-,-,CASSLGQPQHF,TGTGCCAGCAGCCTCGGTCAGCCCCAGCATTTT
TRBV2,TRBJ1-4,-,-,CASRGGTINEKLFF,TGTGCCAGTCGGGGAGGGACGATTAATGAAAAACTGTTTTTT
TRBV18,TRBJ1-5,-,-,CASSPYGGEDQPQHF,TGTGCCAGCTCACCATACGGGGGGGAAGATCAGCCCCAGCATTTT
TRBV6-5,TRBJ2-5,TRBD2,-,CASSFLAGEETQYF,TGTGCCAGCAGTTTCCTAGCGGGGGAAGAGACCCAGTACTTC
TRBV14,TRBJ1-1,-,-,CASSLTGKFLSWTEAFF,TGTGCCAGCAGCCTAACAGGGAAGTTTCTGTCTTGGACTGAAGCTTTCTTT
TRBV28,TRBJ2-5,-,-,CASSLRAQETQYF,TGTGCCAGCAGTCTTCGAGCCCAAGAGACCCAGTACTTC
TRBV6-5,TRBJ1-4,-,-,CASRREKLFF,TGTGCCAGCAGACGGGAAAAACTGTTTTTT
TRBV28,TRBJ2-3,TRBD2,once,CASSPGLAGGLVTDTQYF,TGTGCCAGCAGTCCGGGACTAGCGGGGGGGCTAGTTACAGATACGCAGTATTTT
TRBV5-6,TRBJ1-1,-,-,CASSTPGRGNMNTEAFF,TGTGCCAGCAGCACCCCGGGGAGGGGGAATATGAACACTGAAGCTTTCTTT
TRBV11-3,TRBJ1-1,-,-,CASSPGVNTEAFF,TGTGCCAGCAGCCCAGGGGTTAACACTGAAGCTTTCTTT
TRBV2,TRBJ1-2,-,-,CASRAGPNYGYTF,TGTGCCAGCAGAGCGGGACCGAATTATGGCTACACCTTC
TRBV27,TRBJ1-2,TRBD1,many,CASSSSGQGNEVNYGYTF,TGTGCCAGCAGTTCGTCCGGACAGGGTAATGAGGTGAACTATGGCTACACCTTC
TRBV30,TRBJ2-3,TRBD2,-,CAWSGNVGAGGLRDTQYF,TGTGCCTGGAGTGGTAATGTAGGAGCGGGGGGGCTAAGAGATACGCAGTATTTT
TRBV5-1,TRBJ2-7,-,-,CASSLERANEQYF,TGCGCCAGCAGCTTGGAACGAGCCAACGAGCAGTACTTC
TRBV5-1,TRBJ2-1,TRBD2,-,CASSWTSENEQFF,TGCGCCAGCAGCTGGACTAGCGAGAATGAGCAGTTCTTC
TRBV20-1,TRBJ2-7,-,-,CSASRLSGVYEQYF,TGCAGTGCTAGTCGACTATCCGGAGTCTACGAGCAGTACTTC
TRBV29-1,TRBJ2-7,TRBD1,-,CSAHGTGSYEQYF,TGCAGCGCCCACGGGACAGGGTCGTACGAGCAGTACTTC
TRBV5-4,TRBJ2-5,-,-,CASSVGMQETQYF,TGTGCCAGCAGCGTCGGGATGCAAGAGACCCAGTACTTC
TRBV27,TRBJ1-5,-,-,CASSLFTGNQPQHF,TGTGCCAGCAGTTTATTCACGGGGAATCAGCCCCAGCATTTT
TRBV7-8,TRBJ1-6,TRBD1,-,CASSDRDRGLSPLHF,TGTGCCAGCAGCGACCGCGACAGGGGGCTTTCACCCCTCCACTTT
TRBV7-7,TRBJ2-7,-,-,CASSLGLPFLDEQYF,TGTGCCAGCAGCTTAGGGCTTCCCTTTCTCGACGAGCAGTACTTC
TRBV6-2/TRBV6-3,TRBJ2-7,-,-,CASSPLDGTYEQYF,TGTGCCAGCAGTCCCCTCGACGGGACCTACGAGCAGTACTTC
TRBV10-3,TRBJ1-4,-,-,CATSHPTQGTNEKLFF,TGTGCCACCTCCCATCCCACGCAGGGAACTAATGAAAAACTGTTTTTT
TRBV9,TRBJ2-1,TRBD2,-,CASSVGEGIGRRSGEQFF,TGTGCCAGCAGCGTAGGGGAGGGTATCGGGCGGAGATCCGGTGAGCAGTTCTTC
TRBV25-1,TRBJ1-2,-,-,CASSAQRANYGYTF,TGTGCCAGCAGTGCACAGAGAGCTAACTATGGCTACACCTTC
TRBV6-5,TRBJ2-5,-,-,CASSLVASPETQYF,TGTGCCAGCAGTTTGGTAGCGAGTCCTGAGACCCAGTACTTC
TRBV10-3,TRBJ1-5,-,-,CAIPLVGAYSNQPQHF,TGTGCCATCCCTCTCGTTGGAGCTTATAGCAATCAGCCCCAGCATTTT
TRBV2,TRBJ2-3,-,-,CAALLRGAEDTQYF,TGTGCCGCCCTTTTACGGGGGGCAGAAGATACGCAGTATTTT
TRBV2,TRBJ2-1,-,-,CASSEGGGLENEQFF,TGTGCCAGCAGTGAAGGCGGGGGCCTAGAGAATGAGCAGTTCTTC
TRBV5-1,TRBJ1-3,TRBD1,-,CASSLGAGGPGNTIYF,TGCGCCAGCAGCTTGGGGGCAGGGGGACCTGGAAACACCATATATTTT
TRBV23-1,TRBJ2-7,-,-,CASSQRLASYYEQYF,TGCGCCAGCAGTCAAAGGCTAGCGAGTTACTACGAGCAGTACTTC
TRBV9,TRBJ2-3,-,-,CASSSTSPALRQYF,TGTGCCAGCAGCAGTACTAGCCCGGCGTTAAGGCAGTATTTT
TRBV5-8,TRBJ1-4,TRBD1,-,CASSATGGAGEKLFF,TGTGCCAGCAGCGCTACAGGGGGCGCAGGGGAAAAACTGTTTTTT
TRBV6-5,TRBJ2-2,TRBD1,-,CASSPGTGDWGELFF,TGTGCCAGCAGTCCCGGGACAGGGGATTGGGGGGAGCTGTTTTTT
TRBV7-6,TRBJ2-7,TRBD2,-,CASSLGSGRNYEQYF,TGTGCCAGCAGCCTAGGGAGCGGGAGAAACTACGAGCAGTACTTC